The clone carrying this TCR beta chain was picked up one time. The antigen remains unidentified. The sample comes from a study of cytomegalovirus exposure and HLA in healthy donors. As for the study in general: A prior study identified over 100 million unique TCR beta sequences from 200 million or so T cells.

Findings of the study overall: V- and J-gene trimming of TCR beta was linked (in a later analysis) to a missense DCLRE1C variant. Donor immune exposure was known only as CMV serostatus. According to a later analysis, most TCR beta chains associated with CMV appeared HLA-restricted.

This PCR relied on a set of 60 Vbeta primers and 13 Jbeta primers. Using immunoSEQ multiplex PCR, the repertoire was profiled, and TCRdb retains in-frame clones only, with some absent. The sample records fewer than 85,000 clones, about 76% being singletons. Germline V gene sequence: CDR1 MGHRA, CDR2 YSYEKL. This CDR3 has 14 amino acids. V lost 5 bases and J lost 0, with 11 bases in between. Sequenced sample: PBMCs. The V call is TRBV4-1, the J call TRBJ2-7, with D perhaps TRBD2 (6 bases). This clonotype was obtained from a male donor in good health and CMV-seropositive. CDR3 residues: CASSSIGSSYEQYF. CDR3 bases: TGCGCCAGCAGCTCCATCGGGAGCTCCTACGAGCAGTACTTC.